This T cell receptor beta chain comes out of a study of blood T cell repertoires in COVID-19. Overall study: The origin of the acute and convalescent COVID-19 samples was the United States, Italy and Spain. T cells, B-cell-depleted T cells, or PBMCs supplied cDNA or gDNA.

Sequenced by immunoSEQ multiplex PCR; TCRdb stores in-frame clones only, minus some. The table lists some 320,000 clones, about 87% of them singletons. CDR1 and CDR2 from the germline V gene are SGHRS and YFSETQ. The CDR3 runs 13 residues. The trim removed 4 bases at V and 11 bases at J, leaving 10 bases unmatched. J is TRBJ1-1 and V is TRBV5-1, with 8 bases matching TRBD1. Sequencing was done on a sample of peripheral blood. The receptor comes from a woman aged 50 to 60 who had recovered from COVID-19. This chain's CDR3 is CASSVDRANDAFF. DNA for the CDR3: TGCGCCAGCAGCGTGGACAGGGCCAATGACGCTTTCTTT.